The 5 T cell receptor beta chains in this list originate from one sample, sequenced in a study of shared clonotypes between healthy human individuals. The method was immunoSEQ multiplex PCR; TCRdb's version includes in-frame clones alone and lacks a portion of them. The table lists some 1,400,000 clones, around 97% of them singletons, with 1% to 1.5% in the top ten. Sample: naive CD4+ T cells sorted from blood. Specified subset: CD45RA+ positively selected. These receptors came from a man aged 30 to 45 in good health.

The rearrangement joins TRBV9 to TRBJ2-1; 12 bases are shared with TRBD2. Trimming at V came to 4 bases and at J to 7 bases, leaving 9 bases not matched to a gene. The CDR3 consists of 16 residues. Germline V gene data show CDR1 as SGDLS and CDR2 as YYNGEE. The CDR3 here is CASSSPSSGRGNEQFF. CDR3 nucleotides: TGTGCCAGCAGCTCCCCATCTAGCGGGAGGGGAAATGAGCAGTTCTTC.

V gene TRBV6-5 combines with J gene TRBJ2-7; 7 nucleotides match TRBD1. Germline-derived CDR1 and CDR2 are MNHEY and SVGAGI. V shed 5 bases, J shed 2 bases, and the junction held 3 bases outside the gene matches. CDR3 length equals 13 residues. CDR3 loop: CASSQGVTYEQYF. In DNA, the CDR3 is TGTGCCAGCAGTCAGGGGGTCACCTACGAGCAGTACTTC.

The rearrangement joins TRBV30 to TRBJ1-1; D is undetermined. The CDR3 extends over 14 amino acids. In germline, CDR1 is GTSNPN, CDR2 SVGIG (reference sequence). With 0 bases removed from V and 4 bases from J, the gap between germline ends came to 12 bases. The CDR3 DNA follows: TGTGCCTGGAGTGTACGGGCCTACCGCACTGAAGCTTTCTTT. Its protein product is CAWSVRAYRTEAFF.

The chain employs TRBV7-2 and TRBJ2-5; D possibly matches TRBD1 or TRBD2 (5 bases each). The V gene's germline CDR1 is SGHTA and CDR2 FQGNSA. Trimming pared 5 bases from V and 4 bases from J, leaving 11 bases between. The CDR3 consists of 13 residues. CDR3 sequence (DNA): TGTGCCAGCAGCCGGGGCTCGGGAGAGACCCAGTACTTC. Amino acids: CASSRGSGETQYF.

The chain carries TRBV27 and TRBJ2-1, with a tentative D call TRBD2 (5 bases). The CDR3 totals 15 residues. CDR1 and CDR2 from the germline V gene are MNHEY and SMNVEV (reference sequence). V shed 6 bases and J shed 3 bases, with 15 bases lying between them. In DNA, the CDR3 is TGTGCCAGCAGCCCCCGGGGTGAAATCTACAATGAGCAGTTCTTC. This encodes CASSPRGEIYNEQFF.